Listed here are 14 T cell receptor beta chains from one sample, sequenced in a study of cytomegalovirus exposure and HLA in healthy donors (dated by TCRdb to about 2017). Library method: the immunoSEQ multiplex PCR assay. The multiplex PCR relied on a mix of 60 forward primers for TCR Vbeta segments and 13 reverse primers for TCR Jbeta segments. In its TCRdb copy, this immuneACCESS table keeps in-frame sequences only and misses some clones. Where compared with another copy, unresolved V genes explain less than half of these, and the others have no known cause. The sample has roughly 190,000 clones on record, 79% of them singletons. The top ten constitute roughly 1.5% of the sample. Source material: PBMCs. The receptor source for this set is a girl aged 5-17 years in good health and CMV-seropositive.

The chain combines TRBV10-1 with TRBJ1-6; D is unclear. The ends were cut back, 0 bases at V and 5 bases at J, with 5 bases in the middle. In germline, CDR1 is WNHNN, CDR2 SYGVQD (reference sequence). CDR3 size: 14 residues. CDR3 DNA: TGCGCCAGCAGTGAGTCCTTTAATAATTCACCCCTCCACTTT. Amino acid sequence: CASSESFNNSPLHF.

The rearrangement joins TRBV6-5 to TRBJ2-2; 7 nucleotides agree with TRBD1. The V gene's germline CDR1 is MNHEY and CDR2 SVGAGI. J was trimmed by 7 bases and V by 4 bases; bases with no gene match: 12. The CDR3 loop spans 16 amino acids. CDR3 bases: TGTGCCAGCAGTTTCCCAGAGGGGGCCGGGAACGGGGAGCTGTTTTTT. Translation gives CASSFPEGAGNGELFF.

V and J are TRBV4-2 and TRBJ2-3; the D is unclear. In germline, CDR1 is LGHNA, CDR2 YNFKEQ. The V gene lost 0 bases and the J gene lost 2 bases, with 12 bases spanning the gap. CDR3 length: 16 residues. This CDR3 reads CASSQENLLNTDTQYF. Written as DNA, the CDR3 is TGTGCCAGCAGCCAAGAGAACCTACTCAACACAGATACGCAGTATTTT.

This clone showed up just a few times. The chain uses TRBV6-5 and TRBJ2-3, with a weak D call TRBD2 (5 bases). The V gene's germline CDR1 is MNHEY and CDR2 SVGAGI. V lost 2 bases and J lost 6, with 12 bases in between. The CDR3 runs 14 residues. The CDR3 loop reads CASSYRRSSDTQYF. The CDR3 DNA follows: TGTGCCAGCAGTTACAGGAGGAGCTCGGATACGCAGTATTTT.

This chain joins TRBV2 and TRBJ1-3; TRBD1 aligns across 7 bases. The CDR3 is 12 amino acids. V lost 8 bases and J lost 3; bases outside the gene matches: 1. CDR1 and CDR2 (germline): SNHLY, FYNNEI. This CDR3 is CASGTVGNTIYF. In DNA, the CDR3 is TGTGCCAGCGGGACAGTTGGAAACACCATATATTTT.

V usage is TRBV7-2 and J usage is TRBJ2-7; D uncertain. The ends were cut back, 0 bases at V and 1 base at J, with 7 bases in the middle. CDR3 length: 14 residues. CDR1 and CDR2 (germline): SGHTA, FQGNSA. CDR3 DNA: TGTGCCAGCAGCTTAGCTGCGAGGTCCTACGAGCAGTACTTC. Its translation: CASSLAARSYEQYF.

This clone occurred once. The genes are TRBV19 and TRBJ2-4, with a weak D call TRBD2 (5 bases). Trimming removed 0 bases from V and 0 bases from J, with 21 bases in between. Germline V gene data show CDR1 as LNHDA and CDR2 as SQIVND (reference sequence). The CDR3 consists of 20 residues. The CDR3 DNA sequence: TGTGCCAGTAGTATAGATGGGAGTGGGCCCCAATTAGTAGCCAAAAACATTCAGTACTTC. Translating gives CASSIDGSGPQLVAKNIQYF.

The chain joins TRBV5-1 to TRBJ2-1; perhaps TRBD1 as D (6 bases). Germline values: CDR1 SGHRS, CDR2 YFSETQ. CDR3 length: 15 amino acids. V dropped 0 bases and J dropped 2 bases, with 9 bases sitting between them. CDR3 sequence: CASSLAGVAYNEQFF. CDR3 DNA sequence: TGCGCCAGCAGCTTGGCAGGGGTTGCCTACAATGAGCAGTTCTTC.

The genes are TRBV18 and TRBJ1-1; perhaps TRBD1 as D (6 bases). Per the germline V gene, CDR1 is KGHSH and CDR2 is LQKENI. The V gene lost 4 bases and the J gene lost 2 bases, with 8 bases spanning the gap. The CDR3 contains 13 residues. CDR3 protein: CASSRTDNTEAFF. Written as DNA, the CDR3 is TGTGCCAGCTCACGGACAGACAACACTGAAGCTTTCTTT.

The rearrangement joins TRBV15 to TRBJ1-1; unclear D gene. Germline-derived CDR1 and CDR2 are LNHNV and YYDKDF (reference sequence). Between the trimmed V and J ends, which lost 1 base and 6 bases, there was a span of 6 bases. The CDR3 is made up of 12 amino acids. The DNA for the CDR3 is TGTGCCACCAGCAGAGTTGAGTCTGAAGCTTTCTTT. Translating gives CATSRVESEAFF.

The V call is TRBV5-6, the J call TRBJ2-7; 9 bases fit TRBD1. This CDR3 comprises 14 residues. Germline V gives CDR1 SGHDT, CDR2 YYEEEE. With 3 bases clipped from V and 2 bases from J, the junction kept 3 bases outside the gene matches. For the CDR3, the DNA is TGTGCCAGCAGCTCGAGGGACAGGGCCTACGAGCAGTACTTC. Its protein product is CASSSRDRAYEQYF.

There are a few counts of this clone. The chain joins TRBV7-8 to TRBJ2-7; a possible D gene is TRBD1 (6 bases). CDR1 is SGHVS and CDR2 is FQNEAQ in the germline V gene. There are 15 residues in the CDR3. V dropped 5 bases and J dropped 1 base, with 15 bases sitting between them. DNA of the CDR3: TGTGCCAGCAGCCTTCAGGGGAAGCTTTCCTACGAGCAGTACTTC. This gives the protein CASSLQGKLSYEQYF.

CDR3 in amino acids: CASSNLWGGAGETQYF. In DNA form, the CDR3 reads TGTGCCAGCAGCAATCTGTGGGGAGGGGCCGGGGAGACCCAGTACTTC. This chain joins TRBV11-3 and TRBJ2-5, with 7 bases aligning to TRBD2. Germline assignment: CDR1 SGHNT and CDR2 YENEEA. The CDR3 covers 16 residues. V dropped 5 bases and J dropped 5; count of bases not matched to a gene: 14.

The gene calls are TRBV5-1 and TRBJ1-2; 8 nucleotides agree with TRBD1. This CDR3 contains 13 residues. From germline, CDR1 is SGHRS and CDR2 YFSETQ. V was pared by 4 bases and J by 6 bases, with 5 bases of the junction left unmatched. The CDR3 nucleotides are TGCGCCAGCAGCGTGGACAGGGTGGATGGCTACACCTTC. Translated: CASSVDRVDGYTF.